The next 25 T cell receptor beta chains were all read from a single sample in a study of T cells after yellow fever vaccination. TCRdb recomputed calls from the 5' RACE reads with MiXCR, one row per CDR3 protein. The sample yields about 45,000 distinct CDR3 sequences, roughly 7% seen once. The specimen comprised CD8+ T cells not binding an NS4B(214-222) dextramer, sorted from PBMCs, sampled 45 days after the yellow fever booster vaccination. These receptors were taken from a man aged 25 to 40 who received the YFV17D yellow fever vaccine.

Concerning this clonotype itself: This sequence may be a read error, since a much larger clone differs from it by one base. The chain couples TRBV15 to TRBJ2-3; tentatively, D is TRBD1 (5 bases). Per germline, CDR1 LNHNV and CDR2 YYDKDF (reference sequence). The germline V and J ends were trimmed by 8 bases and 2 bases, with 14 bases remaining between them. The CDR3 extends over 14 amino acids. In DNA form, the CDR3 reads TGTGCCACCGGGGCGTACATTACCACAGATACGCAGTATTTT. Amino acids: CATGAYITTDTQYF.

This clonotype was observed a handful of times. The chain links TRBV20-1 to TRBJ2-2; no definite D call. The V end was cut by 5 bases, the J end by 4 bases, with 5 bases between. Per germline, CDR1 DFQATT and CDR2 SNEGSKA (reference sequence). This CDR3 has 11 amino acids. CDR3 loop: CSASATGELFF. CDR3 sequence (DNA): TGCAGTGCTTCGGCCACCGGGGAGCTGTTTTTT.

This clonotype was counted many times. The chain joins TRBV24-1 to TRBJ2-1; D gene ambiguous. Germline V lookup: CDR1 KGHDR, CDR2 SFDVKD. The V gene lost 9 bases and the J gene lost 4 bases, with 6 bases spanning the gap. The CDR3 runs to 11 residues. The CDR3 sequence is CATGPYNEQFF. CDR3 coding DNA: TGTGCCACCGGACCGTACAATGAGCAGTTCTTC.

This clonotype appeared many times. The chain links TRBV5-1 to TRBJ2-1, with 10 nucleotides matching TRBD2. This CDR3 is built from 14 residues. Germline V gene lookup returns CDR1 SGHRS and CDR2 YFSETQ. The junction had 5 bases not matched to a gene; V was cut back by 7 bases and J by 4 bases. The CDR3 protein is CASSSSGSYNEQFF. The CDR3 DNA sequence: TGCGCCAGCTCATCTAGCGGGAGTTACAATGAGCAGTTCTTC.

This clonotype was recorded many times. This chain uses TRBV15 with TRBJ2-1, with 9 nucleotides matching TRBD2. CDR1 and CDR2 from the germline V gene are LNHNV and YYDKDF (reference sequence). With V trimmed by 2 bases and J by 2 bases, 1 base remained unmatched. This CDR3 has 15 amino acids. The CDR3 region has the DNA TGTGCCACCAGCAGAAGGACTAGCGCCTACAATGAGCAGTTCTTC. Translating it yields CATSRRTSAYNEQFF.

In this sample, this clonotype turned up many times. The gene calls are TRBV20-1 and TRBJ1-2; D possibly corresponds to TRBD1 (5 bases). The V gene lost 7 bases and the J gene lost 2 bases, with 8 bases spanning the gap. This CDR3 comprises 11 residues. Germline V CDR1 and CDR2: DFQATT, SNEGSKA (reference sequence). CDR3 protein: CSGRDNYGYTF. The CDR3 DNA follows: TGCAGTGGAAGGGACAACTATGGCTACACCTTC.

This clonotype was found many times. The chain links TRBV7-9 to TRBJ2-1; no reliable D call. V lost 2 bases, J lost 9 bases, and 5 bases lay in between. Germline V lookup: CDR1 SEHNR, CDR2 FQNEAQ (reference sequence). The CDR3 is 11 residues long. CDR3 in amino acids: CASSLSIEQFF. As DNA, the CDR3 is TGTGCCAGCAGCTTAAGCATTGAGCAGTTCTTC.

The rearrangement uses TRBV27 and TRBJ2-1, with TRBD1 matching over 9 bases. The V segment lost 7 bases and the J segment 9 bases; nucleotides outside the gene matches: 13. This CDR3 is built from 15 residues. CDR1 and CDR2 (germline): MNHEY, SMNVEV (reference sequence). CDR3 coding DNA: TGTGCCAGCACCGGGGGAGGGACAGGGCTCGGTGAGCAGTTCTTC. It yields the protein CASTGGGTGLGEQFF.

This chain links TRBV7-9 with TRBJ2-7; D possibly matches TRBD1 or TRBD2 (7 bases each). V was clipped by 1 base and J by 3 bases, with 13 bases between them. The CDR3 contains 15 residues. Germline CDR1 reads SEHNR; CDR2 reads FQNEAQ (reference sequence). The CDR3 sequence is CASSLGGGQHYEQYF. In DNA form, the CDR3 reads TGTGCCAGCAGCTTAGGGGGGGGACAGCACTACGAGCAGTACTTC.

This clonotype was recorded at least ten times. The CDR3 protein is CSVPGTGGLETQYF. The CDR3 nucleotides are TGCAGCGTACCGGGGACAGGGGGCCTGGAGACCCAGTACTTC. The rearrangement links TRBV29-1 to TRBJ2-5, with 12 bases matching TRBD1. Germline V gene lookup returns CDR1 SQVTM and CDR2 ANQGSEA. This CDR3 contains 14 residues. The junction had 7 bases not matched to a gene; V was cut back by 6 bases and J by 5 bases.

This clonotype was seen at least ten times. CDR3 DNA: TGCAGCGTTGAAGGGGGACGGGACTCCCAAGAGACCCAGTACTTC. As protein: CSVEGGRDSQETQYF. J is TRBJ2-5 and V is TRBV29-1, with D possibly TRBD2 on 6 matching bases. Trimming took off 1 base at V and 1 base at J, with 13 bases between the two ends. The germline gives CDR1 SQVTM, CDR2 ANQGSEA. The CDR3 consists of 15 residues. Together with reference TRBV29-1 and TRBJ2-5, the CDR3 gives the full variable domain: SAVISQKPSRDICQRGTSLTIQCQVDSQVTMMFWYRQQPGQSLTLIATANQGSEATYESGFVIDKFPISRPNLTFSTLTVSNMSPEDSSIYLCSVEGGRDSQETQYFGPGTRLLVL.

This clonotype was seen a few times. The chain is built from TRBV4-3 and TRBJ2-5; 7 bases map to TRBD2. CDR3 length equals 16 residues. Losses at the gene ends were 0 bases for V and 5 bases for J; bases not matched to a gene: 9. CDR1 is LGHNA and CDR2 is YSLEER in the germline V gene. CDR3 bases: TGCGCCAGCAGCCAAGAGAGGGCAACTAGCGCGGAGACCCAGTACTTC. Protein: CASSQERATSAETQYF.

The table lists this clonotype with many counts. This chain joins TRBV6-2 or TRBV6-3 and TRBJ2-1, with D unclear. The CDR3 extends over 13 amino acids. V was trimmed by 2 bases and J by 5 bases, leaving 7 bases between them. Germline-derived CDR1 and CDR2 are MNHEY and SVGEGT. CDR3 DNA: TGTGCCAGCAGTTACGGCCGGGACAATGAGCAGTTCTTC. Amino acid sequence: CASSYGRDNEQFF.

This rearrangement joins TRBV6-5 to TRBJ2-7, with D possibly being TRBD2 (5 bases). The V gene's germline CDR1 is MNHEY and CDR2 SVGAGI. CDR3 length: 15 amino acids. Trimming removed 1 base from V and 5 bases from J, with 15 bases in between. DNA for the CDR3: TGTGCCAGCAGTTACTTCGCGGGTGGGAAAAACGAGCAGTACTTC. Translation gives CASSYFAGGKNEQYF.

The sample holds many counts of this clonotype. The rearrangement links TRBV21-1 to TRBJ2-5; the DNA was not used to check the table's D call, TRBD1. TRBV21-1 is designated a pseudogene. The CDR3 runs 16 residues. CDR3 coding DNA: TGTGCCAGCAGCAAATTACAACAGGGGGCGGAAGAGACCCAGTACTTC. Residues: CASSKLQQGAEETQYF.

This clonotype has a handful of counts. This chain connects TRBV6-1 to TRBJ2-7; TRBD2 aligns across 10 bases. Germline CDR1 reads MNHNS; CDR2 reads SASEGT. J was trimmed by 3 bases and V by 4 bases; bases with no gene match: 3. The CDR3 is 14 amino acids. The CDR3 region has the DNA TGTGCCAGCAGTGGTAGCGGGAGGATCTACGAGCAGTACTTC. Its protein product is CASSGSGRIYEQYF.

This clonotype was observed at least ten times. The chain uses TRBV20-1 and TRBJ2-7, with unresolved D. CDR1 is DFQATT and CDR2 is SNEGSKA in the germline V gene (reference sequence). Trimming took off 0 bases at V and 2 bases at J, with 11 bases between the two ends. This CDR3 region has 14 residues. The CDR3 DNA is TGCAGTGCTAGAGATCAACTCAGAACCTACGAGCAGTACTTC. Residues: CSARDQLRTYEQYF.

CDR3 in amino acids: CCCGQAAGYNEQFF. For the CDR3, the DNA is TGCTGCTGCGGCCAGGCGGCGGGCTACAATGAGCAGTTCTTC. The V gene is TRBV20-1, the J gene TRBJ2-1; the D gene is possibly TRBD2 (5 bases). In germline, CDR1 is DFQATT, CDR2 SNEGSKA (reference sequence). The CDR3 contains 14 residues.

This clonotype has ten or more counts. The rearrangement joins TRBV24-1 to TRBJ2-2; D not certain. The germline V gene has CDR1 KGHDR and CDR2 SFDVKD. The CDR3 has 14 amino acids. The V end was cut by 3 bases, the J end by 3 bases, with 7 bases between. CDR3 amino acids: CATSDIGDTGELFF. CDR3 DNA sequence: TGTGCCACCAGTGATATTGGGGACACCGGGGAGCTGTTTTTT.

This clonotype was observed many times. The chain joins TRBV29-1 to TRBJ2-2; a weak D match, TRBD1 (6 bases). The length of the CDR3 is 13 residues. V was shortened by 4 bases and J by 7 bases, with 13 bases between the two germline ends. Germline V gives CDR1 SQVTM, CDR2 ANQGSEA. The CDR3 loop reads CSVVLGAYGELFF. CDR3 DNA: TGCAGCGTTGTTCTGGGGGCTTACGGGGAGCTGTTTTTT.

This clonotype was seen once. The chain couples TRBV5-6 to TRBJ2-5; no firm D call. Between the trimmed V and J ends, which lost 9 bases and 4 bases, there was a span of 16 bases. CDR3 length: 13 residues. Per the germline V gene, CDR1 is SGHDT and CDR2 is YYEEEE. This CDR3 reads CAMSSGFLETQYF. For the CDR3, the DNA is TGTGCCATGAGCTCCGGGTTCCTAGAGACCCAGTACTTC.

This clonotype has ten or more counts. The V and J genes are TRBV5-1 and TRBJ2-1; TRBD2 matches at 12 bases. The CDR3 consists of 14 residues. Germline assignment: CDR1 SGHRS and CDR2 YFSETQ. Trimming at V came to 3 bases and at J to 8 bases, leaving 3 bases not matched to a gene. CDR3 amino acids: CASSWTSGIDEQFF. CDR3 in DNA: TGCGCCAGCAGCTGGACTAGCGGGATCGATGAGCAGTTCTTC.

This clonotype was observed at least ten times. V gene TRBV7-6 combines with J gene TRBJ2-2; D gene unclear. Germline CDR1 is SGHVS and CDR2 is FNYEAQ. This CDR3 comprises 15 residues. V lost 3 bases, J lost 4 bases, and 12 bases lay in between. CDR3: CASSFSLVTTGELFF. DNA for the CDR3: TGTGCCAGCAGCTTTAGCCTAGTCACCACCGGGGAGCTGTTTTTT. Full variable domain (remainder filled in from reference TRBV7-6 and TRBJ2-2): GAGVSQSPRYKVTKRGQDVALRCDPISGHVSLYWYRQALGQGPEFLTYFNYEAQQDKSGLPNDRFSAERPEGSISTLTIQRTEQRDSAMYRCASSFSLVTTGELFFGEGSRLTVL.

In this sample, this clonotype turned up many times. The chain is built from TRBV7-8 and TRBJ2-7, with TRBD2 as a possible D gene (5 bases). The CDR3 runs 16 residues. Trimming pared 5 bases from V and 0 bases from J, leaving 17 bases between. From germline, CDR1 is SGHVS and CDR2 FQNEAQ. The CDR3 protein is CASSPLLLAHSYEQYF. The CDR3 coding sequence is TGTGCCAGCAGCCCGTTGTTGCTAGCCCACTCCTACGAGCAGTACTTC. The full variable domain, with the rest looked up from reference TRBV7-8 and TRBJ2-7, is GAGVSQSPRYKVAKRGQDVALRCDPISGHVSLFWYQQALGQGPEFLTYFQNEAQLDKSGLPSDRFFAERPEGSVSTLKIQRTQQEDSAVYLCASSPLLLAHSYEQYFGPGTRLTVT.

This clonotype was detected ten times or more. The chain combines TRBV6-2 or TRBV6-3 with TRBJ1-1; no reliable D call. CDR3 length equals 11 residues. V was trimmed by 6 bases and J by 7 bases, leaving 9 bases between them. Germline CDR1 and CDR2: MNHEY and SVGEGT. CDR3 sequence reads: CASRVTVEAFF. The CDR3 coding sequence is TGTGCCAGCAGGGTAACTGTTGAAGCTTTCTTT.